Each of the 27 T cell receptor beta chains below was sequenced from the same sample in a study of glioma-infiltrating T cells after dendritic cell vaccination. TCRdb's copy holds only in-frame clones and misses some; the assay was immunoSEQ multiplex PCR. The sample has tens of thousands of clones, around four fifths seen once. Material: blood, obtained before dendritic cell vaccination. The receptors were sampled from a human donor with glioblastoma.

A remark on this clone: Other DNA sequences within the sample encode an identical CDR3. This rearrangement joins TRBV10-2 to TRBJ1-6; the match to TRBD1 covers 8 bases. This CDR3 has 14 residues. V shed 1 base and J 9 bases; nucleotides not matched to a gene: 2. Germline lookup yields CDR1 WSHSY and CDR2 SAAADI. The DNA of the CDR3 is TGCGCCAGCAGTGAGTTCACAGGGGGTTCACCCCTCCACTTT. Translation: CASSEFTGGSPLHF.

The chain combines TRBV6-1 with TRBJ2-1, with D perhaps matching TRBD1 (6 bases). Germline V gene data show CDR1 as MNHNS and CDR2 as SASEGT. V dropped 2 bases and J dropped 7 bases, with 15 bases sitting between them. CDR3 length: 15 residues. CDR3 DNA: TGTGCCAGCAGTGAATCCTTTCACAGGGCGAATGAGCAGTTCTTC. Translating it yields CASSESFHRANEQFF.

The chain couples TRBV27 to TRBJ1-6, with unresolved D. V was clipped by 5 bases and J by 1 base, with 9 bases between them. The CDR3 spans 15 residues. Germline values: CDR1 MNHEY, CDR2 SMNVEV (reference sequence). The CDR3 region is CASSREFSYNSPLHF. The CDR3 DNA reads TGTGCCAGCAGTAGAGAGTTTTCCTATAATTCACCCCTCCACTTT.

The rearrangement joins TRBV19 to TRBJ2-1, with no clear D. The V and J ends lost 9 bases and 15 bases respectively, with 24 bases between them. This CDR3 contains 13 residues. The germline gives CDR1 LNHDA, CDR2 SQIVND (reference sequence). As DNA, the CDR3 is TGTGCCAGCCCTAAACCAAGCGTGGGTCCTACGTTCTTC. Its translation: CASPKPSVGPTFF.

The CDR3 DNA sequence: TGTGCCAGCAGCCGCGGGGAGAACACTGAAGCTTTCTTT. Amino acids: CASSRGENTEAFF. J is TRBJ1-1 and V is TRBV11-2; D is uncertain. The CDR3 length is 13 residues. With 5 bases removed from V and 1 base from J, the gap between germline ends came to 8 bases. CDR1 is SGHAT, CDR2 FQNNGV, per germline. The entire variable domain, with the rest obtained from reference TRBV11-2 and TRBJ1-1, is as follows: EAGVAQSPRYKIIEKRQSVAFWCNPISGHATLYWYQQILGQGPKLLIQFQNNGVVDDSQLPKDRFSAERLKGVDSTLKIQPAKLEDSAVYLCASSRGENTEAFFGQGTRLTVV.

The V gene is TRBV28, the J gene TRBJ2-7; 9 bases agree with TRBD2. This CDR3 contains 15 residues. V was pared by 8 bases and J by 4 bases, with 12 bases of the junction left unmatched. From germline, CDR1 is MDHEN and CDR2 SYDVKM. CDR3 sequence reads: CASLPSTRGGYEQYF. The DNA of the CDR3 is TGTGCCAGCCTGCCCTCCACGCGGGGGGGATACGAGCAGTACTTC.

The chain couples TRBV18 to TRBJ1-5; no firm D call. V was pared by 2 bases and J by 7 bases, with 9 bases between. The CDR3 consists of 13 residues. Germline-derived CDR1 and CDR2 are KGHSH and LQKENI. The CDR3 region has the DNA TGTGCCAGCTCACCAAGCGGTGAGCAGCCCCAGCATTTT. Translation gives CASSPSGEQPQHF.

CDR3 nucleotides: TGTGCCAGCAGTGAAGGGCTAGCGGAACCCTACGAGCAGTACTTC. Its translation: CASSEGLAEPYEQYF. The chain employs TRBV25-1 and TRBJ2-7; 7 bases map to TRBD2. The V gene end was trimmed by 2 bases and the J gene end by 2 bases; junction bases not matched to a gene: 6. Per germline, CDR1 MGHDK and CDR2 SYGVNS. The CDR3 sequence is 15 residues long.

V gene TRBV6-6 combines with J gene TRBJ2-7, with 10 bases fitting TRBD2. CDR1 is MNHNY and CDR2 is SVGAGI in the germline V gene (reference sequence). J gave up 2 bases and V 3 bases, and 7 bases lay outside the gene matches. CDR3 length equals 16 residues. CDR3 sequence (DNA): TGTGCCAGCAGTTATTTGGCTAGCGGGAGCCCCTACGAGCAGTACTTC. Its protein is CASSYLASGSPYEQYF.

V and J are TRBV2 and TRBJ2-2, with 9 bases that match TRBD2. Germline V gives CDR1 SNHLY, CDR2 FYNNEI. The J segment lost 1 base and the V segment lost 3 bases, leaving 3 bases of the junction unmatched. The CDR3 is 16 residues long. The CDR3 here is CASSDPAGGNTGELFF. In nucleotides, the CDR3 is TGTGCCAGCAGTGACCCAGCGGGGGGGAACACCGGGGAGCTGTTTTTT.

J is TRBJ2-7 and V is TRBV5-1, with TRBD1 matching 8 bases. The CDR3 has 14 amino acids. V dropped 3 bases and J dropped 5; count of bases not matched to a gene: 7. The germline V gene has CDR1 SGHRS and CDR2 YFSETQ. The CDR3 sequence is CASSSTRTGNEQYF. For the CDR3, the DNA is TGCGCCAGCAGCTCAACGAGGACAGGGAACGAGCAGTACTTC.

The J gene is TRBJ1-1, the V gene TRBV4-2, with TRBD1 as a possible D gene (6 bases). V lost 7 bases and J lost 0, with 6 bases in between. Germline V gene sequence: CDR1 LGHNA, CDR2 YNFKEQ. This CDR3 has 12 residues. CDR3 DNA: TGTGCCAGCACAGGGGTGAACACTGAAGCTTTCTTT. Amino acids: CASTGVNTEAFF.

The rearrangement uses TRBV7-2 and TRBJ2-5, with a possible D match to TRBD2 (6 bases). The CDR3 sequence is 14 residues long. Germline V gene data show CDR1 as SGHTA and CDR2 as FQGNSA. V dropped 2 bases and J dropped 2 bases, with 9 bases sitting between them. CDR3 DNA sequence: TGTGCCAGCAGCTTATTTGGGGGGCAAGAGACCCAGTACTTC. Its protein is CASSLFGGQETQYF.

This clone was detected only once. CDR3 nucleotides: TGCGCCAGCAGTGAGGTTACAGGGGGCATGGAGACCCAGTACTTC. Amino acids: CASSEVTGGMETQYF. The V and J genes are TRBV10-1 and TRBJ2-5; 9 positions agree with TRBD1. The trim removed 2 bases at V and 5 bases at J, leaving 6 bases unmatched. The length of the CDR3 is 15 residues. Germline values: CDR1 WNHNN, CDR2 SYGVQD (reference sequence).

In DNA form, the CDR3 reads TGTGCCAGCAGTCTGTTCTGGCAGGGGAAAAATCAGCCCCAGCATTTT. Residues: CASSLFWQGKNQPQHF. The rearrangement joins TRBV27 to TRBJ1-5; the D gene is possibly TRBD1 (6 bases). V was cut by 5 bases and J by 4 bases, with 18 bases left in between. In germline, CDR1 is MNHEY, CDR2 SMNVEV (reference sequence). The CDR3 loop spans 16 amino acids.

This clone has just a few counts. The rearrangement links TRBV5-4 to TRBJ2-7; D is unresolved. This CDR3 region has 12 residues. V lost 3 bases and J 3 bases, leaving 7 bases between the germline ends. Germline V gene data show CDR1 as SGHNT and CDR2 as YYREEE (reference sequence). The CDR3, as DNA: TGTGCCAGCAGCTCAGAGGACTACGAGCAGTACTTC. Amino acids: CASSSEDYEQYF.

The rearrangement joins TRBV13 to TRBJ2-3, with 7 bases aligning to TRBD2. Germline V lookup: CDR1 PRHDT, CDR2 FYEKMQ (reference sequence). V shed 5 bases and J 2 bases; nucleotides not matched to a gene: 10. The CDR3 loop spans 16 amino acids. The CDR3 reads CASSRGGASVTDTQYF. CDR3 bases: TGTGCCAGCAGCAGGGGAGGGGCTAGCGTCACAGATACGCAGTATTTT.

A note on this clone: The identical CDR3 is also encoded by other nucleotide sequences in the sample. V is TRBV5-1 and J is TRBJ2-1, with TRBD2 matching 9 bases. The CDR3 has 16 residues. V lost 3 bases, J lost 5 bases, and 9 bases stayed unmatched. Looked up from germline, CDR1 is SGHRS and CDR2 is YFSETQ. The CDR3 protein is CASSSQLAGAHNEQFF. The CDR3 DNA reads as TGCGCCAGCAGCTCCCAGTTAGCGGGGGCGCACAATGAGCAGTTCTTC. Combining the CDR3 with reference TRBV5-1 and TRBJ2-1 gives the whole variable domain KAGVTQTPRYLIKTRGQQVTLSCSPISGHRSVSWYQQTPGQGLQFLFEYFSETQRNKGNFPGRFSGRQFSNSRSEMNVSTLELGDSALYLCASSSQLAGAHNEQFFGPGTRLTVL.

This clone appeared a few times. The V and J genes are TRBV19 and TRBJ2-1; 8 bases line up with TRBD2. Germline trimming cut 5 bases from V and 0 bases from J; bases unmatched to any gene: 3. The CDR3 sequence is 15 residues long. From germline, CDR1 is LNHDA and CDR2 SQIVND (reference sequence). CDR3 DNA: TGTGCCAGTAGTCCGCGGGGGGACTCCTACAATGAGCAGTTCTTC. This sequence encodes CASSPRGDSYNEQFF.

The V gene is TRBV30, the J gene TRBJ2-1, with TRBD1 matching over 11 bases. This CDR3 region has 16 residues. Germline CDR1 reads GTSNPN; CDR2 reads SVGIG (reference sequence). Unmatched junction bases numbered 8, after V lost 4 bases and J lost 3 bases. The CDR3 DNA reads as TGTGCCTGGAAATGGAGGGACAGGGGGAACTACAATGAGCAGTTCTTC. Amino acids: CAWKWRDRGNYNEQFF.

This rearrangement joins TRBV6-5 to TRBJ2-7; D is possibly TRBD1 (6 bases). The CDR3 length is 14 residues. V was clipped by 6 bases and J by 5 bases, with 17 bases between them. The germline gives CDR1 MNHEY, CDR2 SVGAGI. CDR3 nucleotides: TGTGCCAGCAGCCTCGGCGCAGGGGACCACGAGCAGTACTTC. It yields the protein CASSLGAGDHEQYF.

The chain joins TRBV25-1 to TRBJ2-5, with 7 bases that match TRBD1. V gave up 7 bases and J gave up 4 bases; unmatched junction bases: 9. Germline V gene data show CDR1 as MGHDK and CDR2 as SYGVNS. This CDR3 has 14 amino acids. DNA for the CDR3: TGTGCCAGCAACCCGACAGGGTCAGGAGAGACCCAGTACTTC. This sequence encodes CASNPTGSGETQYF.

This clone is a singleton in its sample. CDR3 loop: CASSLVAGPSYNEQFF. Written as DNA, the CDR3 is TGCGCCAGCAGCTTGGTAGCGGGGCCCTCCTACAATGAGCAGTTCTTC. V and J are TRBV5-1 and TRBJ2-1, with 8 bases identical to TRBD2. The CDR3 loop spans 16 amino acids. V lost 0 bases and J lost 0; bases outside the gene matches: 2. Germline CDR1 and CDR2: SGHRS and YFSETQ.

This clone was detected only once. The J gene is TRBJ1-5, the V gene TRBV5-1, with TRBD1 matching 8 bases. J gave up 7 bases and V 4 bases, and 13 bases lay outside the gene matches. Germline V gene sequence: CDR1 SGHRS, CDR2 YFSETQ. This CDR3 comprises 16 residues. CDR3 DNA sequence: TGCGCCAGCAGCGCCGGCGGACAGGGAACGGGCCAGCCCCAGCATTTT. Protein: CASSAGGQGTGQPQHF.

V gene TRBV2 combines with J gene TRBJ1-6; D is uncertain. V was shortened by 5 bases and J by 9 bases, with 8 bases between the two germline ends. CDR1 SNHLY and CDR2 FYNNEI come from the germline V gene. CDR3 length: 12 amino acids. The CDR3 coding sequence is TGTGCCAGCAGTACGAGTGGTTCACCCCTCCACTTT. This sequence encodes CASSTSGSPLHF.

The table lists this clone with a count of one. The J gene is TRBJ1-1, the V gene TRBV19; 8 bases align to TRBD1. The CDR3 consists of 15 residues. The junction had 6 bases not matched to a gene; V was cut back by 5 bases and J by 1 base. Germline loops: CDR1 LNHDA, CDR2 SQIVND (reference sequence). For the CDR3, the DNA is TGTGCCAGTAGTGATGCCGGGACAGGGAACACTGAAGCTTTCTTT. This translates into CASSDAGTGNTEAFF.

The chain links TRBV6-5 to TRBJ2-7, with TRBD1 matching 8 bases. CDR1 MNHEY and CDR2 SVGAGI come from the germline V gene. J gave up 3 bases and V 0 bases, and 4 bases lay outside the gene matches. CDR3 length equals 15 residues. DNA for the CDR3: TGTGCCAGCAGTTACTCGAAAGACAGGGGCTACGAGCAGTACTTC. It is translated as CASSYSKDRGYEQYF.